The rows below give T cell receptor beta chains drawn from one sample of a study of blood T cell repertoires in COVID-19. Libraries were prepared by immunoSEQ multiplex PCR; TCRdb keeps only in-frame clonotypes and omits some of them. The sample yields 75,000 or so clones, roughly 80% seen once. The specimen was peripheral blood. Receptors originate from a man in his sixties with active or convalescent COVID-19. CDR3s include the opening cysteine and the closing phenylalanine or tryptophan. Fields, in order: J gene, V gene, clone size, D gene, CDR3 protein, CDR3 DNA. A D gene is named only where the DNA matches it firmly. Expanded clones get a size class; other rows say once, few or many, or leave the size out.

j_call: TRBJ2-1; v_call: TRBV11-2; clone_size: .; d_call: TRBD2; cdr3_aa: CASSFQRTSDEQFF; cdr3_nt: TGTGCCAGCAGCTTCCAGAGGACTAGCGATGAGCAGTTCTTC
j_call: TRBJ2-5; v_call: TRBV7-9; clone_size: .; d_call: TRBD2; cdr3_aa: CASRPGLVDRLQETQYF; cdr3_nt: TGTGCCAGCAGACCGGGACTAGTGGATCGTTTACAAGAGACCCAGTACTTC
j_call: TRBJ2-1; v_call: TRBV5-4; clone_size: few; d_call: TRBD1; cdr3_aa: CASRATLTGTGDNEQFF; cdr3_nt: TGTGCCAGCAGGGCTACCCTGACCGGGACAGGGGACAATGAGCAGTTCTTC
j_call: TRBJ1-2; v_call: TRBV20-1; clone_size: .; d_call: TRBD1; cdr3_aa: CSAKEGARVTF; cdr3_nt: TGCAGTGCCAAGGAGGGGGCGCGGGTCACCTTC
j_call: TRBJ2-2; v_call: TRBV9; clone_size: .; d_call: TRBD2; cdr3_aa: CASSPRGGGVTGELFF; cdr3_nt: TGTGCCAGCAGCCCCCGAGGCGGGGGGGTGACCGGGGAGCTGTTTTTT
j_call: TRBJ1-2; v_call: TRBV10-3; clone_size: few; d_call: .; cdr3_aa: CAAEDRANYGYTF; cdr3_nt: TGTGCCGCGGAGGACAGAGCTAACTATGGCTACACCTTC
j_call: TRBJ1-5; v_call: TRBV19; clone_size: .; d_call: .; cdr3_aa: CASSILQHQPQHF; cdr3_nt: TGTGCCAGTAGTATTCTACAGCATCAGCCCCAGCATTTT
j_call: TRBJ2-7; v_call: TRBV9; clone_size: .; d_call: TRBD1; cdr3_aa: CASSVVGTATYYEQYF; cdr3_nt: TGTGCCAGCAGCGTAGTGGGGACAGCCACTTACTACGAGCAGTACTTC
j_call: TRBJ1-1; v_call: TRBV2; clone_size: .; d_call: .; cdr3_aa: CASSEAVGGAPWAEAFF; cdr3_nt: TGTGCCAGCAGTGAAGCGGTGGGGGGTGCGCCCTGGGCTGAAGCTTTCTTT
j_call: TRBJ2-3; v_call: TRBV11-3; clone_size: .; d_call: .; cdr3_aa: CASSLEVGRTDTQYF; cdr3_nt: TGTGCCAGCAGCTTAGAGGTGGGCCGCACAGATACGCAGTATTTT
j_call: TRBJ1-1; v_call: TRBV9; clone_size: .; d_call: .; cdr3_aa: CASSAGHPEAKAFF; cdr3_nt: TGTGCCAGCAGCGCGGGACACCCAGAGGCCAAAGCTTTCTTT
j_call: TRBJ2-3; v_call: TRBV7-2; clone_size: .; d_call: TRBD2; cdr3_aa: CASSFRASGGADTQYF; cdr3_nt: TGTGCCAGCAGCTTTCGTGCTAGCGGGGGGGCAGATACGCAGTATTTT
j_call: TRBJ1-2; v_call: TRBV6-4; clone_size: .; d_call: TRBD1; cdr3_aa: CASRGTADGYTF; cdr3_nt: TGTGCCAGCAGGGGGACAGCGGATGGCTACACCTTC
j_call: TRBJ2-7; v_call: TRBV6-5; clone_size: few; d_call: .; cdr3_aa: CASSYTLTGFSYEQYF; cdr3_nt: TGTGCCAGCAGTTACACCTTAACGGGATTCTCCTACGAGCAGTACTTC
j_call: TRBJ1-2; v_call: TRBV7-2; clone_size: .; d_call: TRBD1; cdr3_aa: CASSPQPGQGARFYGYTF; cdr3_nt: TGTGCCAGCAGCCCCCAACCGGGACAGGGGGCGCGATTTTACGGCTACACCTTC
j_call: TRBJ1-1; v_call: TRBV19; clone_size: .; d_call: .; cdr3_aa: CASSITGLNTEAFF; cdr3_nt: TGTGCCAGTAGTATAACAGGATTGAACACTGAAGCTTTCTTT
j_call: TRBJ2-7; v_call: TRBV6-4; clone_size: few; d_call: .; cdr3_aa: CASNGSHYEQYF; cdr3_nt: TGTGCCAGCAACGGGAGTCACTACGAGCAGTACTTC
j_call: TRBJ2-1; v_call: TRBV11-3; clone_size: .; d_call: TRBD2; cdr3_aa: CASSLGGGPLNEQFF; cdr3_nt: TGTGCCAGCAGCTTAGGCGGGGGGCCTCTTAATGAGCAGTTCTTC
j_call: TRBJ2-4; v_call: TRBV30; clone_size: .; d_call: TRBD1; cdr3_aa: CAWSVQGENIQYF; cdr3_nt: TGTGCCTGGAGTGTTCAGGGGGAAAACATTCAGTACTTC
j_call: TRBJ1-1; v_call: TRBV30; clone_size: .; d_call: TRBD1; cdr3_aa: CAWSATGGAGNTEAFF; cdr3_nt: TGTGCCTGGAGCGCAACAGGGGGCGCTGGGAACACTGAAGCTTTCTTT
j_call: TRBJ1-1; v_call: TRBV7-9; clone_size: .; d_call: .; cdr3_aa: CASSPTTGKNTEAFF; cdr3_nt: TGTGCCAGCAGCCCCACGACAGGAAAGAACACTGAAGCTTTCTTT
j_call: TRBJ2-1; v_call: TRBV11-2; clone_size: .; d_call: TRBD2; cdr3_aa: CASATVAGALNPFF; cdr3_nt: TGTGCCAGCGCCACTGTAGCGGGGGCCCTTAACCCGTTCTTC
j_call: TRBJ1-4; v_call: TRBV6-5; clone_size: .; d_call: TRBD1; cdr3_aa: CASSSGQGEKLFF; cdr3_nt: TGTGCCAGCAGTAGCGGACAGGGCGAAAAACTGTTTTTT
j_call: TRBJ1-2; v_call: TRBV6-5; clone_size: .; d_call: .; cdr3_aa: CASSTSGGTYGYTF; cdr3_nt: TGTGCCAGCAGTACCTCTGGCGGGACCTATGGCTACACCTTC
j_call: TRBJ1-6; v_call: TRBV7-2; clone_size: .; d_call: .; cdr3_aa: CASSLRGFSLNSPLHF; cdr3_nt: TGTGCCAGCAGCTTAAGAGGCTTTAGCCTTAATTCACCCCTCCACTTT
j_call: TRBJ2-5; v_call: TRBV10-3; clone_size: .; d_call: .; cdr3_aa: CAISGKAVTEETQYF; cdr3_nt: TGTGCCATCAGTGGGAAAGCGGTGACCGAAGAGACCCAGTACTTC
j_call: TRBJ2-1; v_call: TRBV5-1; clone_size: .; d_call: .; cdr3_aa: CASSSRVGRSYNEQFF; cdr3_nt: TGCGCCAGCAGCTCGCGGGTGGGGAGGTCCTACAATGAGCAGTTCTTC
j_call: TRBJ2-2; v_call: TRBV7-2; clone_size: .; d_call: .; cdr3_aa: CASNPTLVNTGELFF; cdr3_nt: TGTGCCAGCAACCCTACCCTCGTGAACACCGGGGAGCTGTTTTTT
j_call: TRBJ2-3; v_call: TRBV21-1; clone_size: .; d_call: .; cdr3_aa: CASSKGRQADTQYF; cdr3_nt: TGTGCCAGCAGCAAAGGGCGCCAGGCAGATACGCAGTATTTT
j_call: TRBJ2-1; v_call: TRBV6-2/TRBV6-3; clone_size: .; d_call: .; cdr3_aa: CASSYLYNEQFF; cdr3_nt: TGTGCCAGCAGTTACCTTTACAATGAGCAGTTCTTC
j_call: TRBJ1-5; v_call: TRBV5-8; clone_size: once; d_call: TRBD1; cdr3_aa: CASSLGQGVLQPQHF; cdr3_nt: TGTGCCAGCAGCTTGGGACAGGGGGTTTTACAGCCCCAGCATTTT
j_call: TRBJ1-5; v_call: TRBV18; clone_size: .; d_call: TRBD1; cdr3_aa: CASSPGTGGPNQPQHF; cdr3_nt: TGTGCCAGCTCACCAGGAACAGGGGGACCGAATCAGCCCCAGCATTTT
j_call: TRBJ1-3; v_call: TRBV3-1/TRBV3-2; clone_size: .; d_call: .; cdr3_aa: CASSQASNRVLSGNTIYF; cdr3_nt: TGTGCCAGCAGCCAAGCTAGTAACAGGGTACTCTCTGGAAACACCATATATTTT
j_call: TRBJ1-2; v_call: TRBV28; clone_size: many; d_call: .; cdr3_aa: CASSSNRVPNYGYTF; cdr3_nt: TGTGCCAGCAGTTCCAACAGGGTGCCAAACTATGGCTACACCTTC
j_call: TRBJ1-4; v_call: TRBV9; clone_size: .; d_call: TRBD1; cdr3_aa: CASTLDGTANEKLFF; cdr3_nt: TGTGCCAGCACACTTGACGGGACAGCTAATGAAAAACTGTTTTTT
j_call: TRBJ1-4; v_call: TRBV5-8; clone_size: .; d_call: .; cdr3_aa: CASSFGQLPEDEKLFF; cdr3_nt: TGTGCCAGCAGCTTCGGACAGCTGCCAGAGGATGAAAAACTGTTTTTT
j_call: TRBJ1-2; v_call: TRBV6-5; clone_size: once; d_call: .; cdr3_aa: CASSEGGHLWGYTF; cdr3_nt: TGTGCCAGCAGCGAGGGGGGGCATCTATGGGGCTACACCTTC
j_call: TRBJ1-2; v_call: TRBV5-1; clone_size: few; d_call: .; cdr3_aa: CASRMGREGYTF; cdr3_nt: TGCGCCAGCAGGATGGGGCGGGAGGGCTACACCTTC
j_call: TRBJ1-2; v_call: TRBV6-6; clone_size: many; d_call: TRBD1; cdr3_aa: CASSYSGTGSGYTF; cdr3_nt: TGTGCCAGCAGTTACTCCGGGACAGGGAGCGGCTACACCTTC
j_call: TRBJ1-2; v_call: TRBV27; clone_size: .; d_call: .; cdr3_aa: CASSPHLGQGAAYGYTF; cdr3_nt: TGTGCCAGCAGTCCACACCTGGGACAAGGAGCCGCCTATGGCTACACCTTC
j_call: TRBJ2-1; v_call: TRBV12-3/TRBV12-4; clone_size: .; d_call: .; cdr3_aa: CASRVAASNEQFF; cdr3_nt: TGTGCCAGCAGAGTTGCGGCTTCCAATGAGCAGTTCTTC
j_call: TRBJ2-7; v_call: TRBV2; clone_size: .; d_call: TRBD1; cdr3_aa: CASSEVGTGSNYEQYF; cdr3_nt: TGTGCCAGCAGTGAAGTCGGGACAGGGAGCAACTACGAGCAGTACTTC
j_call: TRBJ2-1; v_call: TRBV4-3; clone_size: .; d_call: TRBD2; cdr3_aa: CASSQPSGGLNEQFF; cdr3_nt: TGCGCCAGCAGCCAACCCAGCGGGGGGCTAAATGAGCAGTTCTTC
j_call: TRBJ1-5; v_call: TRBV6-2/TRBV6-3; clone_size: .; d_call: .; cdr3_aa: CASSYGAGQPNQPQHF; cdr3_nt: TGTGCCAGCAGTTACGGCGCAGGCCAACCCAATCAGCCCCAGCATTTT
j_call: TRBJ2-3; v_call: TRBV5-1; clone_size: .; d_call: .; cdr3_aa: CASSLTEAGADTQYF; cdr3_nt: TGCGCCAGCAGCTTGACCGAAGCGGGCGCAGATACGCAGTATTTT
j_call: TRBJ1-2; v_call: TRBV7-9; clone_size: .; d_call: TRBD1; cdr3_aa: CASSQPDRAEGYTF; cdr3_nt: TGTGCCAGCAGCCAACCTGACAGGGCTGAGGGCTACACCTTC
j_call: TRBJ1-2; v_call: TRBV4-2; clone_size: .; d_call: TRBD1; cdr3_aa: CASSQQGDRGVLGYTF; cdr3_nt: TGTGCCAGCAGCCAACAGGGGGACAGGGGAGTGTTGGGCTACACCTTC
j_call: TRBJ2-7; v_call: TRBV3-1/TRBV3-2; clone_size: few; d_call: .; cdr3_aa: CASSQDIGGSAYEQYF; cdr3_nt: TGTGCCAGCAGCCAAGATATCGGGGGTTCAGCCTACGAGCAGTACTTC
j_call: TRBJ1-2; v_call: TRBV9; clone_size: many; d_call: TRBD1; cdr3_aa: CASSVGDRAHYGYTF; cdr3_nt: TGTGCCAGCAGCGTAGGGGACAGGGCACACTATGGCTACACCTTC
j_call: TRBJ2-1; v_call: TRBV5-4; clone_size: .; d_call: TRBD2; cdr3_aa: CASSLGSSGGLRGEQFF; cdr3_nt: TGTGCCAGCAGCTTGGGGTCTAGCGGGGGGCTTCGGGGTGAGCAGTTCTTC